These T cell receptor beta chains were read from a single sample in a study of Tregs in tolerant kidney transplant recipients. The repertoire was sequenced with immunoSEQ multiplex PCR; TCRdb's copy has only in-frame clones and lacks some. The sample records some 250,000 clones, approximately 84% being singletons. The sample was CD4+ T cells from blood. The receptor source for this set is a human donor in good health. Each CDR3 is given with its conserved first and last residue. D genes are given only for firm matches. Not every row has a clone size; where given, it reads once, few, many or a size class.

clone_size,j_call,v_call,d_call,cdr3_aa,cdr3_nt
.,TRBJ2-5,TRBV6-5,.,CASSRGATLQETQYF,TGTGCCAGCAGCCGGGGCGCGACATTACAAGAGACCCAGTACTTC
.,TRBJ2-1,TRBV7-9,.,CASSFYLFSEQFF,TGTGCCAGCAGCTTCTATCTTTTCTCGGAGCAGTTCTTC
.,TRBJ2-4,TRBV7-8,.,CASTPRAGTAQKNIQYF,TGTGCCAGCACCCCTAGGGCGGGGACAGCTCAGAAAAACATTCAGTACTTC
.,TRBJ1-1,TRBV11-2,.,CASSNRQGGNTEAFF,TGTGCCAGCAGCAACCGTCAGGGTGGAAACACTGAAGCTTTCTTT
.,TRBJ2-1,TRBV9,.,CASSLRPGETYNEQFF,TGTGCCAGCAGCCTGAGGCCGGGAGAGACCTACAATGAGCAGTTCTTC
.,TRBJ2-3,TRBV10-2,TRBD2,CATGGLVAGPDTQYF,TGCGCCACCGGAGGATTGGTAGCGGGCCCAGATACGCAGTATTTT
.,TRBJ2-7,TRBV5-4,TRBD2,CASSTGLAGGPYGQYF,TGTGCCAGCAGCACTGGACTAGCGGGAGGGCCGTATGGGCAGTACTTC
.,TRBJ2-7,TRBV10-2,TRBD1,CASGKTGGWGQYF,TGCGCCAGCGGGAAGACAGGGGGCTGGGGGCAGTACTTC
.,TRBJ1-2,TRBV5-5,.,CASSFGTVGYTF,TGTGCCAGCAGCTTTGGGACTGTTGGCTACACCTTC
once,TRBJ2-7,TRBV5-6,.,CASSLSRYEQYF,TGTGCCAGCAGCTTGTCTAGATACGAGCAGTACTTC
once,TRBJ2-3,TRBV10-2,TRBD2,CASRAGGAGTDTQYF,TGCGCCAGCAGGGCCGGGGGGGCCGGAACAGATACGCAGTATTTT
.,TRBJ2-1,TRBV27,.,CASSVHAPNEQFF,TGTGCCAGCAGTGTCCATGCCCCCAATGAGCAGTTCTTC
.,TRBJ1-4,TRBV30,.,CAWSRGGDEKLFF,TGTGCCTGGAGTAGAGGGGGAGATGAAAAACTGTTTTTT
.,TRBJ1-5,TRBV10-3,TRBD1,CAIRGQGDGSNQPQHF,TGTGCCATCAGGGGACAGGGGGACGGTAGCAATCAGCCCCAGCATTTT
.,TRBJ2-7,TRBV27,.,CASSSGGSPPYEQYF,TGTGCCAGCAGTAGTGGGGGTTCCCCTCCCTACGAGCAGTACTTC
.,TRBJ2-1,TRBV6-4,.,CASSEGGLAANEQFF,TGTGCCAGCAGTGAGGGGGGGCTAGCGGCAAATGAGCAGTTCTTC
.,TRBJ2-3,TRBV6-5,TRBD1,CASSFRTGTDTQYF,TGTGCCAGCAGTTTCCGGACAGGGACAGATACGCAGTATTTT
.,TRBJ2-3,TRBV5-1,TRBD1,CASSFRTGSTDTQYF,TGCGCCAGCAGCTTCCGGACAGGGAGCACAGATACGCAGTATTTT
.,TRBJ2-2,TRBV6-1,TRBD2,CASNPLAEYTGELFF,TGTGCCAGCAATCCACTAGCGGAGTACACCGGGGAGCTGTTTTTT
.,TRBJ2-3,TRBV20-1,TRBD2,CSARTSGGQYF,TGCAGTGCTAGAACTAGCGGGGGGCAGTATTTT
few,TRBJ2-1,TRBV7-8,TRBD2,CASSLAWGGLAGEGEFF,TGTGCCAGCAGCTTAGCTTGGGGCGGTCTAGCGGGAGAGGGGGAGTTCTTC
.,TRBJ1-3,TRBV18,.,CASSPAGNSGNTIYF,TGTGCCAGCTCACCTGCAGGGAACTCTGGAAACACCATATATTTT
.,TRBJ1-4,TRBV7-9,TRBD1,CASSPQGAREKLFF,TGTGCCAGCAGCCCTCAGGGGGCGCGTGAAAAACTGTTTTTT
once,TRBJ2-5,TRBV10-1,.,CASSESRQGEETQYF,TGCGCCAGCAGTGAGTCTCGGCAGGGTGAAGAGACCCAGTACTTC
.,TRBJ2-5,TRBV15,.,CATSRAPWETQYF,TGTGCCACCAGCAGAGCCCCTTGGGAGACCCAGTACTTC
.,TRBJ1-1,TRBV5-4,.,CASSRGAGLQNTEAFF,TGTGCCAGCAGCCGGGGGGCGGGACTCCAGAACACTGAAGCTTTCTTT
.,TRBJ2-7,TRBV5-1,.,CASYLDSLFPYEQYF,TGCGCCAGCTACCTGGACAGCCTATTCCCCTACGAGCAGTACTTC
.,TRBJ2-7,TRBV9,TRBD2,CASSVGAGGPVYEQYF,TGTGCCAGCAGCGTAGGGGCGGGAGGGCCAGTTTACGAGCAGTACTTC
few,TRBJ2-5,TRBV5-6,.,CASSGGPQETQYF,TGTGCCAGCAGCGGGGGGCCGCAAGAGACCCAGTACTTC
once,TRBJ2-1,TRBV6-1,.,CASIKRGTGDEQFF,TGTGCCAGCATTAAACGGGGGACCGGCGATGAGCAGTTCTTC
.,TRBJ2-7,TRBV5-1,.,CASSLEWGKAYEQYF,TGCGCCAGCAGCTTGGAGTGGGGCAAGGCCTACGAGCAGTACTTC
.,TRBJ1-2,TRBV6-5,.,CASTPGARPNYGYTF,TGTGCCAGCACACCGGGGGCCAGACCTAACTATGGCTACACCTTC
.,TRBJ1-2,TRBV14,.,CASSQDLWDYGYTF,TGTGCCAGCAGCCAAGATCTCTGGGACTATGGCTACACCTTC
once,TRBJ2-4,TRBV6-5,.,CASSFGPLAKNIQYF,TGTGCCAGCAGTTTCGGGCCTCTAGCCAAAAACATTCAGTACTTC
.,TRBJ1-6,TRBV9,.,CASSARVTSSYNSPLHF,TGTGCCAGCAGCGCTAGAGTGACGAGCTCCTATAATTCACCCCTCCACTTT
.,TRBJ2-2,TRBV2,.,CASSEIYGRTGELFF,TGTGCCAGCAGTGAAATTTATGGGCGGACCGGGGAGCTGTTTTTT
few,TRBJ1-2,TRBV6-6,TRBD1,CASSSPRTGESHGYTF,TGTGCCAGCAGCTCCCCCCGGACAGGGGAAAGCCATGGCTACACCTTC
.,TRBJ1-5,TRBV5-6,.,CASSLDLNQPQHF,TGTGCCAGCAGCTTGGACCTGAATCAGCCCCAGCATTTT
.,TRBJ1-2,TRBV6-1,.,CASSWTEANYGYTF,TGTGCCAGCAGTTGGACCGAAGCTAACTATGGCTACACCTTC
.,TRBJ1-5,TRBV27,.,CASSLIRNQPQHF,TGTGCCAGCAGTCTAATACGGAATCAGCCCCAGCATTTT
.,TRBJ1-1,TRBV6-1,TRBD1,CASSDRGGLNTEAFF,TGTGCCAGCAGTGACAGGGGGGGGTTGAACACTGAAGCTTTCTTT
.,TRBJ2-7,TRBV6-1,TRBD2,CASSERGGSTYEQYF,TGTGCCAGCAGTGAACGGGGGGGGTCAACCTACGAGCAGTACTTC